This TCR beta chain was captured in a study of beta chain features in type 1 diabetes. The CDR3 totals 15 residues. V was pared by 0 bases and J by 6 bases, with 8 bases of the junction left unmatched. Germline assignment: CDR1 MGHRA and CDR2 YSYEKL. Sorted populations all had greater than 95% purity. As every portion of the isolated RNA was reverse transcribed, the sequencing read expressed TCRB transcripts. Sequencing was performed with immunoSEQ multiplex PCR; in TCRdb, only in-frame clones are kept and a portion is missing. The sample has 100,000 to 150,000 clones, around 8.8% seen once. Study-wide points: Type 1 diabetes patients showed a moderate but significant shortening of TCRB CDR3s in all four CD4+ subsets.

Of note for this clone: The antigen remains unidentified.

The chain employs TRBV4-1 and TRBJ2-7, with 7 bases lining up with TRBD2. The clonotype comes from a man aged 30-40 years with type 1 diabetes. The specimen was central memory CD4+ T cells from blood. The CDR3 reads CASSQDGGGVGEQYF. The CDR3, as DNA: TGCGCCAGCAGCCAAGACGGTGGGGGGGTCGGCGAGCAGTACTTC.